This TCR beta chain was recorded in a study of molecular identifiers for immune sequencing clone quantification. CDR3 length: 14 amino acids. Germline trimming cut 6 bases from V and 5 bases from J; bases unmatched to any gene: 7. TCRdb re-derived calls from the PCR reads in MiXCR, one entry per CDR3 protein. The data show hundreds of thousands of distinct CDR3 sequences, less than 30% seen once. This chain uses TRBV12-3 or TRBV12-4 with TRBJ1-1, with TRBD1 matching over 9 bases. The sequencing input was naive CD8+ T cells from blood, with Jurkat cell RNA spiked in. The subset here: FACS-sorted CD8+CD4-CCR7+CD45RA+ naive T cells. The sequence was obtained from a human donor in good health. Some libraries in this study had Jurkat cell RNA spiked in. Written as DNA, the CDR3 is TGTGCCAGCAGCACCGGACAGGGGTGGACTGAAGCTTTCTTT. Protein sequence: CASSTGQGWTEAFF.